The following is a T cell receptor (beta chain) sequence with its context. What it binds is not known. There were approximately 3,800 ng of total RNA used for each TCR library. Template switching incorporated UMIs with a 6-nucleotide sample barcode. Each CDR3 protein gets one entry in TCRdb, which reprocessed the 5' RACE reads and gives no DNA. Its table records about 210,000 distinct CDR3 sequences. Whole-blood RNA isolation (total RNA) proceeded without T cell sorting. This sample stems from a study of monozygotic twins with inflammatory bowel disease. The study's findings and limits: The analysis yielded no support for one strong signal or clonotype associated with IBD.

Germline CDR1 is SEHNR and CDR2 is FQNEAQ (reference sequence). CDR3 length: 17 amino acids. The V and J genes are TRBV7-9 and TRBJ2-2; lacking DNA, the TRBD1 call made by TCRdb goes unchecked. Sequenced material: blood. This TCR was sampled from a human donor with ulcerative colitis or Crohn's disease, or a healthy co-twin of an affected twin (not recorded which). CDR3 loop: CASSSWGHLLNTGELFF. Full variable domain (outside the CDR3, taken from reference TRBV7-9 and TRBJ2-2): DTGVSQNPRHKITKRGQNVTFRCDPISEHNRLYWYRQTLGQGPEFLTYFQNEAQLEKSRLLSDRFSAERPKGSFSTLEIQRTEQGDSAMYLCASSSWGHLLNTGELFFGEGSRLTVL.